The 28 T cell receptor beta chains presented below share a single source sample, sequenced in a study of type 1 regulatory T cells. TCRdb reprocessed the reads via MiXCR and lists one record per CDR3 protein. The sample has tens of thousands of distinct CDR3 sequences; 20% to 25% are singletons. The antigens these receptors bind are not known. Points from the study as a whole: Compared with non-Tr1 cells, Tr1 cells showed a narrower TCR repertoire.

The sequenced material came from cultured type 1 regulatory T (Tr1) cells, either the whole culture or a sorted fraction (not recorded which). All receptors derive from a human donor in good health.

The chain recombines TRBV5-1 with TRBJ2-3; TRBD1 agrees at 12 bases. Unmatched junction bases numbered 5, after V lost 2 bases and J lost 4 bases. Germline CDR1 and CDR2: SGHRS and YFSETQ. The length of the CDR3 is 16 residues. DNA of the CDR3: TGCGCCAGCAGCTTTGGTAGGGACAGGGGGCCAGATACGCAGTATTTT. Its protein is CASSFGRDRGPDTQYF.

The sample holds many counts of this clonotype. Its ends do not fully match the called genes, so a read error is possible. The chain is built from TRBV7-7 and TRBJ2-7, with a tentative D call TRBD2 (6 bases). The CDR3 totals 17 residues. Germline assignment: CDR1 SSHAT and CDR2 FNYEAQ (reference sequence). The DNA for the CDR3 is TGTGCTAGCAGCTTATCACTCCCGGGACTGTCACTCTACGAGCAGTACTTC. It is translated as CASSLSLPGLSLYEQYF. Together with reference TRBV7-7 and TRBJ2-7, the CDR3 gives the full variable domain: GAGVSQSPRYKVTKRGQDVTLRCDPISSHATLYWYQQALGQGPEFLTYFNYEAQPDKSGLPSDRFSAERPEGSISTLTIQRTEQRDSAMYRCASSLSLPGLSLYEQYFGPGTRLTVT.

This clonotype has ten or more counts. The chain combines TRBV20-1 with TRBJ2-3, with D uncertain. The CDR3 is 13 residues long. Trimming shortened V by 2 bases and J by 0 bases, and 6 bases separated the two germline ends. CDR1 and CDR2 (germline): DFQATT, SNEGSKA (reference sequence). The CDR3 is CSARSWSTDTQYF. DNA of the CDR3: TGCAGTGCTAGATCCTGGAGCACAGATACGCAGTATTTT.

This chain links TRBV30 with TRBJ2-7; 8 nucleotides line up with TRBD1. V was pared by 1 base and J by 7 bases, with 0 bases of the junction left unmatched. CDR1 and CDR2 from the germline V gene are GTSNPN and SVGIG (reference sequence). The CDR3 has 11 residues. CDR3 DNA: TGTGCCTGGAGTGGACAGGGGGAGCAGTACTTC. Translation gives CAWSGQGEQYF.

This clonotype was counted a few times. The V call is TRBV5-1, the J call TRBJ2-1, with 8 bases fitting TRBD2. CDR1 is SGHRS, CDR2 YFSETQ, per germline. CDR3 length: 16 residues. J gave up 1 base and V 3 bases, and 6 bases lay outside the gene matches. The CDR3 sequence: CASSSRVAGSYNEQFF. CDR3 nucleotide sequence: TGCGCCAGCAGCTCAAGAGTAGCGGGATCCTACAATGAGCAGTTCTTC. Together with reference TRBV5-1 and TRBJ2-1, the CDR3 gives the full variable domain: KAGVTQTPRYLIKTRGQQVTLSCSPISGHRSVSWYQQTPGQGLQFLFEYFSETQRNKGNFPGRFSGRQFSNSRSEMNVSTLELGDSALYLCASSSRVAGSYNEQFFGPGTRLTVL.

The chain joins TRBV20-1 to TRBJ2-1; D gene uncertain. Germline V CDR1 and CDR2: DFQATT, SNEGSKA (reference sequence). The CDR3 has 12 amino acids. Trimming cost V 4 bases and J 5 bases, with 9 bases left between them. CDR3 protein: CSAIATDNEQFF. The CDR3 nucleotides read TGCAGTGCTATAGCTACTGACAATGAGCAGTTCTTC.

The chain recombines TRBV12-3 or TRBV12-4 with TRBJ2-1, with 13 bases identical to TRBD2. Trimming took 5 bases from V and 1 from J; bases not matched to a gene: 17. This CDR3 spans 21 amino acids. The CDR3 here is CASSPKEAGTSGIGSYNEQFF. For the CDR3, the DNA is TGTGCCAGCAGTCCCAAGGAGGCCGGGACTAGCGGGATTGGGTCCTACAATGAGCAGTTCTTC.

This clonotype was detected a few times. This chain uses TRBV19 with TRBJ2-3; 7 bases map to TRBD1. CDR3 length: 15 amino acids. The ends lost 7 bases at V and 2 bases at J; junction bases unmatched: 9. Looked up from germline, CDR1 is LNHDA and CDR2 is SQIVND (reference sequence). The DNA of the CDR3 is TGTGCCAGTAACTCGAGGACAGGTTACACAGATACGCAGTATTTT. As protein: CASNSRTGYTDTQYF. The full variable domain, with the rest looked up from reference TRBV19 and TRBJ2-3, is DGGITQSPKYLFRKEGQNVTLSCEQNLNHDAMYWYRQDPGQGLRLIYYSQIVNDFQKGDIAEGYSVSREKKESFPLTVTSAQKNPTAFYLCASNSRTGYTDTQYFGPGTRLTVL.

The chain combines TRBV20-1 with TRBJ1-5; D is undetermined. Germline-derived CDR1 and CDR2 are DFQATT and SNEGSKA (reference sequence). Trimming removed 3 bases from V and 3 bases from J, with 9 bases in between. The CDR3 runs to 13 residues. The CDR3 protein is CSASSSDNQPQHF. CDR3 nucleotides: TGCAGTGCTAGTTCCTCTGACAATCAGCCCCAGCATTTT.

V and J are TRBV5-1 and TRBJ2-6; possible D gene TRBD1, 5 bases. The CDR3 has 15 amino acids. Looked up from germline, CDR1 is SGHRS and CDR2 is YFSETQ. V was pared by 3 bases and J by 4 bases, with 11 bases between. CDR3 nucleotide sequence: TGCGCCAGCAGCTGGGGCCTTGTGGGGGCCAACGTCCTGACTTTC. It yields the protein CASSWGLVGANVLTF.

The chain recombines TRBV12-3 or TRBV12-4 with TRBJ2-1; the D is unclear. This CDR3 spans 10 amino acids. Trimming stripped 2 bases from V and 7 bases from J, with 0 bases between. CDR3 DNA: TGTGCCAGCAGTTTAAATGAGCAGTTCTTC. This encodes CASSLNEQFF.

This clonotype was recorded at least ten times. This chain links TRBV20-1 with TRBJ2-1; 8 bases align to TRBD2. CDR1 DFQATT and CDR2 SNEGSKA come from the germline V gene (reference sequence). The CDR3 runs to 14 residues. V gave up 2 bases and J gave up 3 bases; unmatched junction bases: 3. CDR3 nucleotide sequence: TGCAGTGCTAGATGGGCGGGGGGCTACAATGAGCAGTTCTTC. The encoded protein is CSARWAGGYNEQFF.

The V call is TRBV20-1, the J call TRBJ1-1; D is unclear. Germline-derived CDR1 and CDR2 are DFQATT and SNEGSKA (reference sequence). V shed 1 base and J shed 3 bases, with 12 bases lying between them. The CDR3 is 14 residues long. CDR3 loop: CSARVRGMDTEAFF. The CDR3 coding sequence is TGCAGTGCTAGAGTGAGAGGGATGGACACTGAAGCTTTCTTT.

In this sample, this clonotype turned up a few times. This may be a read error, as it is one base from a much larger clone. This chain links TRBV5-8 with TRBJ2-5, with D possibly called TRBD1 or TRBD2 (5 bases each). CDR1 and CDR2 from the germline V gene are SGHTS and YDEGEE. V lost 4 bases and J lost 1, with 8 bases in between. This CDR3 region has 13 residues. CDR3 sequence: CASSGGGQETQYF. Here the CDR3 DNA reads TGTGCCAGCAGCGGTGGGGGCCAAGAGACCCAGTACTTC.

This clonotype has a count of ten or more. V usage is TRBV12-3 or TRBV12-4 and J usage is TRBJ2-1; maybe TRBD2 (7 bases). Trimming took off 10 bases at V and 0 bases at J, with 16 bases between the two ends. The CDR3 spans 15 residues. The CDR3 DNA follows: TGTGCCATTGCTGGGGGGGCGAGCTCCTACAATGAGCAGTTCTTC. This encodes CAIAGGASSYNEQFF.

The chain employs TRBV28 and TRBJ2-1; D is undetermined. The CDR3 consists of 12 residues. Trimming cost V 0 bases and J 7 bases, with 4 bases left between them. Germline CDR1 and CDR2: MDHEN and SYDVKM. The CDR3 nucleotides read TGTGCCAGCAGTTTATGGCGTAATGAGCAGTTCTTC. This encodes CASSLWRNEQFF.

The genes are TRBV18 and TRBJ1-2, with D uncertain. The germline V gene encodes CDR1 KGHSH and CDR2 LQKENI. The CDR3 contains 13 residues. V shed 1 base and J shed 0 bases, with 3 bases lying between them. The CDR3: CASSPQSNYGYTF. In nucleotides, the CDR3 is TGTGCCAGCTCACCACAGTCTAACTATGGCTACACCTTC.

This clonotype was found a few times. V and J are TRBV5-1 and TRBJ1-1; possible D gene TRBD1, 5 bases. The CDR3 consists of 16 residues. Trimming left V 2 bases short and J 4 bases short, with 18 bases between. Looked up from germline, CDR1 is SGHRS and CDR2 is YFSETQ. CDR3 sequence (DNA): TGCGCCAGCAGCTTAAGGGGCGTAAAGGGACCCACTGAAGCTTTCTTT. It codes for CASSLRGVKGPTEAFF.

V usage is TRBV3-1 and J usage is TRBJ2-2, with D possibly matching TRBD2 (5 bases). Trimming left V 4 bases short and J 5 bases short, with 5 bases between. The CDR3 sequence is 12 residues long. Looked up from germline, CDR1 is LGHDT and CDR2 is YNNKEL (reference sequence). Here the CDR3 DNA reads TGTGCCAGCAGCCGGGAGACCGGGGAGCTGTTTTTT. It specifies CASSRETGELFF. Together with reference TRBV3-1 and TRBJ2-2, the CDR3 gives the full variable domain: DTAVSQTPKYLVTQMGNDKSIKCEQNLGHDTMYWYKQDSKKFLKIMFSYNNKELIINETVPNRFSPKSPDKAHLNLHINSLELGDSAVYFCASSRETGELFFGEGSRLTVL.

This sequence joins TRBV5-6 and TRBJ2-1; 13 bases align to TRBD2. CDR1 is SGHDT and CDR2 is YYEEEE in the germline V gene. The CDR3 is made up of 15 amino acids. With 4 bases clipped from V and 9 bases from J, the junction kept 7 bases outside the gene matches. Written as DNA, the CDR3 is TGTGCCAGCAGCCGGGGACTAGCGGGATTCGGTGAGCAGTTCTTC. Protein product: CASSRGLAGFGEQFF.

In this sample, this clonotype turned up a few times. The CDR3 sequence: CAISEPRQGAVGDTQYF. The CDR3 region has the DNA TGTGCCATCAGTGAGCCCCGACAGGGGGCCGTTGGAGATACGCAGTATTTT. The chain couples TRBV10-3 to TRBJ2-3; 10 positions agree with TRBD1. V shed 2 bases, J shed 5 bases, and the junction held 10 bases outside the gene matches. Germline V gene sequence: CDR1 ENHRY, CDR2 SYGVKD. The CDR3 totals 17 residues.

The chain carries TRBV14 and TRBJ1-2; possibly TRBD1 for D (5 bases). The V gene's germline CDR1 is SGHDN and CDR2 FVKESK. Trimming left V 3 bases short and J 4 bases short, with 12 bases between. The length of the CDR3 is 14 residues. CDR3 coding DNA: TGTGCCAGCAGCCAGTCCGGGACGGCCTATGGCTACACCTTC. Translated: CASSQSGTAYGYTF.

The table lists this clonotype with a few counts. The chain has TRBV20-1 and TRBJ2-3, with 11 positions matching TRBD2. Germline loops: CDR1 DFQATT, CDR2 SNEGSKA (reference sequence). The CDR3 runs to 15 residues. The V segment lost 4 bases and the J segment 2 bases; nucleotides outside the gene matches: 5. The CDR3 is CSATIAGGHTDTQYF. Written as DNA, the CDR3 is TGCAGTGCTACAATAGCGGGAGGGCACACAGATACGCAGTATTTT.

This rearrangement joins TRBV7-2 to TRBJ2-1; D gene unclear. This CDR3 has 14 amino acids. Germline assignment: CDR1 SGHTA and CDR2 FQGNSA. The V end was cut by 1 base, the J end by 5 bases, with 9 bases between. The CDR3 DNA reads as TGTGCCAGCAGCTTAGGTCGGGCGGACAATGAGCAGTTCTTC. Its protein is CASSLGRADNEQFF.

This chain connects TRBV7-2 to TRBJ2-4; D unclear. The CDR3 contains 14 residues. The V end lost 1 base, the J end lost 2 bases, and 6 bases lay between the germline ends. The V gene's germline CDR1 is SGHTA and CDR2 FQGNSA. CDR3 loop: CASSLGSTKNIQYF. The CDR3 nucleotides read TGTGCCAGCAGCTTAGGTTCGACCAAAAACATTCAGTACTTC. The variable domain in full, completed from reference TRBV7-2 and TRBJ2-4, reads GAGVSQSPSNKVTEKGKDVELRCDPISGHTALYWYRQSLGQGLEFLIYFQGNSAPDKSGLPSDRFSAERTGGSVSTLTIQRTQQEDSAVYLCASSLGSTKNIQYFGAGTRLSVL.

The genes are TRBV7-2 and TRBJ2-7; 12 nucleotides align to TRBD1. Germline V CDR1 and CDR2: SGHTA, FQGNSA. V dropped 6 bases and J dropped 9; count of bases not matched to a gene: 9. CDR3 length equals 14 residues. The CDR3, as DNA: TGTGCCAGCAGTACCGGGACAGGGGGCGCCGGGCAGTACTTC. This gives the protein CASSTGTGGAGQYF.

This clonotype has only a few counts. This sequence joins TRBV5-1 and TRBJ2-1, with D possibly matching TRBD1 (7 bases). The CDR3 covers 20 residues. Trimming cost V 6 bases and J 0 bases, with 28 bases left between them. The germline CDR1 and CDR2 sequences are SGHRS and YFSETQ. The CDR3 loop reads CASTGAGAGGLRSSYNEQFF. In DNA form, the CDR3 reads TGCGCCAGCACGGGAGCCGGGGCAGGGGGTCTCAGGAGCTCCTACAATGAGCAGTTCTTC.

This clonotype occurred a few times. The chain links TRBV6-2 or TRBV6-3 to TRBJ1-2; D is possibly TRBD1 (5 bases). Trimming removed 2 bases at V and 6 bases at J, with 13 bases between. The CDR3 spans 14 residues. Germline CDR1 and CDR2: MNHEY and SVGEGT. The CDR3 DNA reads TGTGCCAGCAGTTACCTCGGGGGAAACGATGGCTACACCTTC. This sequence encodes CASSYLGGNDGYTF.